The next 8 T cell receptor beta chains were all read from a single sample in a study of response to subunit inactivated influenza vaccine. TCRdb reprocessed the RT-PCR reads via MiXCR and lists one record per CDR3 protein. The sample lists some 520,000 distinct CDR3 sequences, approximately 15% occurring once. This material consisted of CD4+ T cells sorted from PBMCs, taken around 2 years after vaccination. The origin of the receptors is a man between 50 and 70 years old who received an inactivated influenza vaccine.

This chain uses TRBV5-1 with TRBJ1-1; D unresolved. The germline V gene has CDR1 SGHRS and CDR2 YFSETQ. This CDR3 is built from 16 residues. V lost 2 bases, J lost 1 base, and 15 bases lay in between. The CDR3 coding sequence is TGCGCCAGCAGCTTATCATCGCGGGGTTCGAACACTGAAGCTTTCTTT. Translating it yields CASSLSSRGSNTEAFF.

This clonotype was counted a single time. The chain is built from TRBV28 and TRBJ1-1; D gene uncertain. Looked up from germline, CDR1 is MDHEN and CDR2 is SYDVKM. Trimming left V 7 bases short and J 1 base short, with 10 bases between. The CDR3 is 13 amino acids. The CDR3 reads CASTPAGNTEAFF. CDR3 in DNA: TGTGCCAGCACCCCAGCCGGGAACACTGAAGCTTTCTTT.

The chain recombines TRBV5-5 with TRBJ2-3; D is perhaps TRBD2 (5 bases). The CDR3 covers 14 residues. The V and J ends lost 0 bases and 5 bases respectively, with 10 bases between them. CDR1 and CDR2 (germline): SGHKS, YYEKEE (reference sequence). The CDR3 region has the DNA TGTGCCAGCAGCTTGGAAGAGGGAAGAGATACGCAGTATTTT. This encodes CASSLEEGRDTQYF. Variable domain in full (rest from reference TRBV5-5 and TRBJ2-3): DAGVTQSPTHLIKTRGQQVTLRCSPISGHKSVSWYQQVLGQGPQFIFQYYEKEERGRGNFPDRFSARQFPNYSSELNVNALLLGDSALYLCASSLEEGRDTQYFGPGTRLTVL.

V and J are TRBV6-1 and TRBJ2-7, with D perhaps matching TRBD2 (6 bases). CDR1 and CDR2 from the germline V gene are MNHNS and SASEGT. Trimming removed 7 bases at V and 0 bases at J, with 25 bases between. The CDR3 is made up of 18 amino acids. CDR3 nucleotide sequence: TGTGCCAGCACCTTTCAAATGGAGGAGGGATTCTCCTCCTACGAGCAGTACTTC. Translating it yields CASTFQMEEGFSSYEQYF.

This clonotype was detected ten times or more. This chain connects TRBV29-1 to TRBJ2-2; perhaps TRBD2 as D (6 bases). The CDR3 spans 14 residues. Germline-derived CDR1 and CDR2 are SQVTM and ANQGSEA. V lost 6 bases and J 1 base, leaving 12 bases between the germline ends. The CDR3: CSVTGRLNTGELFF. CDR3 nucleotides: TGCAGCGTAACCGGGAGACTGAACACCGGGGAGCTGTTTTTT.

This clonotype occurred a few times. The chain carries TRBV20-1 and TRBJ1-2; TRBD1 might be the D (5 bases). Germline V CDR1 and CDR2: DFQATT, SNEGSKA (reference sequence). The CDR3 extends over 12 amino acids. The V and J ends lost 1 base and 6 bases respectively, with 9 bases between them. The CDR3 DNA reads as TGCAGTGCTAGAGGGACATTTGATGGCTACACCTTC. The encoded protein is CSARGTFDGYTF.

This clonotype has just a few counts. The CDR3: CASSFNSGTVGELFF. The CDR3 nucleotides are TGTGCCAGCAGTTTCAATAGCGGGACGGTCGGGGAGCTGTTTTTT. The V gene is TRBV6-2 or TRBV6-3, the J gene TRBJ2-2; 8 bases are shared with TRBD2. Germline V gene data show CDR1 as MNHEY and CDR2 as SVGEGT. The CDR3 length is 15 residues. With 4 bases clipped from V and 7 bases from J, the junction kept 8 bases outside the gene matches.

This clonotype was observed a handful of times. This chain uses TRBV5-5 with TRBJ1-2; TRBD1 matches at 7 bases. V was clipped by 3 bases and J by 1 base; unmatched bases: 3. The CDR3 spans 14 residues. In germline, CDR1 is SGHKS, CDR2 YYEKEE (reference sequence). CDR3 loop: CASSSGTVNYGYTF. In DNA form, the CDR3 reads TGTGCCAGCAGCTCCGGGACAGTTAACTATGGCTACACCTTC.